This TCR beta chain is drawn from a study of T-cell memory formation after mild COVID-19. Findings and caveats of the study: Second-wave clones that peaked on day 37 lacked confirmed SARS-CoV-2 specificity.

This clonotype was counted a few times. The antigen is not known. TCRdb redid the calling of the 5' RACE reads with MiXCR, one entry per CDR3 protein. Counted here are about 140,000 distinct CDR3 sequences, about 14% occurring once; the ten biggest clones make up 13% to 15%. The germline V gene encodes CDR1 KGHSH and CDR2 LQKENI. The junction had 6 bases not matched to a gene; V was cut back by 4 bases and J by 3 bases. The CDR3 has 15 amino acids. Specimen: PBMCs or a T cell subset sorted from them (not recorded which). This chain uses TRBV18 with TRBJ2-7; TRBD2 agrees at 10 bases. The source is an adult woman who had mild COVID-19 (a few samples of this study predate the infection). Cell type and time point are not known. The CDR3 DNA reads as TGTGCCAGCTCACGAGGAGCGGGAGGGCTCTACGAGCAGTACTTC. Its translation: CASSRGAGGLYEQYF.